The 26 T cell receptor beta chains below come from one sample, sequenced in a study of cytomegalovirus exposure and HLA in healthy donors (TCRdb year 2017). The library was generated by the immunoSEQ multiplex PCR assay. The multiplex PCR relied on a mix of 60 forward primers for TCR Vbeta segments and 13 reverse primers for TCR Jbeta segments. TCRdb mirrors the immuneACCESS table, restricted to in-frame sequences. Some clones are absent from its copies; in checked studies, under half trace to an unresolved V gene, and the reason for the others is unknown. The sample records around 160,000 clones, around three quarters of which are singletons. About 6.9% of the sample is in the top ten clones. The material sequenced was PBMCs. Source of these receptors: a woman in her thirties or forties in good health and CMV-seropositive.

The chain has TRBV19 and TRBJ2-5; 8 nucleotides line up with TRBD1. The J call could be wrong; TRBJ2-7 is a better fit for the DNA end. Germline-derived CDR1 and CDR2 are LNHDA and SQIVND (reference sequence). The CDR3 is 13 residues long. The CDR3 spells CASSEQGANEQYF. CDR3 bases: TGTGCCAGTAGTGAGCAGGGGGCGAACGAGCAGTACTTC.

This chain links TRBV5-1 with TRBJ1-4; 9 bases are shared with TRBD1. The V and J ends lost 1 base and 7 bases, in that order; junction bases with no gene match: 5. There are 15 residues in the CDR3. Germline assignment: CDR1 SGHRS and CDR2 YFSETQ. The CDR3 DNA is TGCGCCAGCAGCTTGCAGGGACAGGGTATTGAAAAACTGTTTTTT. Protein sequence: CASSLQGQGIEKLFF.

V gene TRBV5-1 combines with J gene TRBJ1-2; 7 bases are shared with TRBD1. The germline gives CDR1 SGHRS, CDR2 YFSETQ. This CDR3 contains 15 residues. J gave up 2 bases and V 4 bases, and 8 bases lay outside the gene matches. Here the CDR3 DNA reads TGCGCCAGCAGCCAGACAGGGCCCCCGAACTATGGCTACACCTTC. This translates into CASSQTGPPNYGYTF.

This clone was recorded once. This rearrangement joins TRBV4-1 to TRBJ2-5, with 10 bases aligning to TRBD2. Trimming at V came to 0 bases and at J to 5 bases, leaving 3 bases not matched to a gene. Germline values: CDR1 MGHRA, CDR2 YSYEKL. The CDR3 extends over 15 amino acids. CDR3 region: CASSQEAGGQETQYF. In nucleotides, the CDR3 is TGCGCCAGCAGCCAAGAAGCGGGGGGGCAGGAGACCCAGTACTTC.

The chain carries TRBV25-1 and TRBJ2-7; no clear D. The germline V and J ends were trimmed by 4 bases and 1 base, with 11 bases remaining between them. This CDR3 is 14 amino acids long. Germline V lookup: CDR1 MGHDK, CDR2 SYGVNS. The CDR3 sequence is CASSGDTVSYEQYF. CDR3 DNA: TGTGCCAGCAGTGGAGACACCGTATCCTACGAGCAGTACTTC.

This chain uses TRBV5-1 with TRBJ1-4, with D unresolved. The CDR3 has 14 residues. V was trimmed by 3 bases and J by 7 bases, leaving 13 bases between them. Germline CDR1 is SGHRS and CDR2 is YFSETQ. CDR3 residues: CASSSGEDVEKLFF. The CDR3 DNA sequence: TGCGCCAGCAGCTCTGGGGAGGACGTTGAAAAACTGTTTTTT.

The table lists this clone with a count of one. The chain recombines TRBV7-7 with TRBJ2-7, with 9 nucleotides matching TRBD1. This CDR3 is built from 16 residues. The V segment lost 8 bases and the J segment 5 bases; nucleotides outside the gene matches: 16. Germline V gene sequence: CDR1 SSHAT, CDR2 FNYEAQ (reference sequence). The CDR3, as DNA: TGTGCCAGCTCCGCCGCACCGGGACAGGGAACTGACGAGCAGTACTTC. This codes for CASSAAPGQGTDEQYF. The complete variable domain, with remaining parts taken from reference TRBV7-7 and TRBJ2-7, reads GAGVSQSPRYKVTKRGQDVTLRCDPISSHATLYWYQQALGQGPEFLTYFNYEAQPDKSGLPSDRFSAERPEGSISTLTIQRTEQRDSAMYRCASSAAPGQGTDEQYFGPGTRLTVT.

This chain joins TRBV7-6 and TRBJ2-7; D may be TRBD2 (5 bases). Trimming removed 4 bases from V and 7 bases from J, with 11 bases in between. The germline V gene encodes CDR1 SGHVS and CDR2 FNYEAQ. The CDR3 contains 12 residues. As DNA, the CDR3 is TGTGCCAGCAGCTCGAGGACGGGAGAGCAGTACTTC. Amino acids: CASSSRTGEQYF.

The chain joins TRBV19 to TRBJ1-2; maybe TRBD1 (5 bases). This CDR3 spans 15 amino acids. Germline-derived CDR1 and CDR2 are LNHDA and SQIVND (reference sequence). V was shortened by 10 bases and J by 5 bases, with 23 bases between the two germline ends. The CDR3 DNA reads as TGTGCCACCTCACGGACACCCAATGGCCTATATGGCTACACCTTC. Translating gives CATSRTPNGLYGYTF.

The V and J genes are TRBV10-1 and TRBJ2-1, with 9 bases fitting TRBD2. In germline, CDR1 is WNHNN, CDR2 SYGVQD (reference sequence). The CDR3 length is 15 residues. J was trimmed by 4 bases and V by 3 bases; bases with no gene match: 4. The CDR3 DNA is TGCGCCAGCAGTGATAGCGGGGGACGATACAATGAGCAGTTCTTC. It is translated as CASSDSGGRYNEQFF.

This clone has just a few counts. CDR3 in amino acids: CASSLDGLNYEQYF. DNA of the CDR3: TGCGCCAGCAGCTTGGATGGCTTAAACTACGAGCAGTACTTC. The chain employs TRBV5-1 and TRBJ2-7; D call uncertain. Germline loops: CDR1 SGHRS, CDR2 YFSETQ. The CDR3 runs to 14 residues. The germline V and J ends were trimmed by 0 bases and 3 bases, with 10 bases remaining between them.

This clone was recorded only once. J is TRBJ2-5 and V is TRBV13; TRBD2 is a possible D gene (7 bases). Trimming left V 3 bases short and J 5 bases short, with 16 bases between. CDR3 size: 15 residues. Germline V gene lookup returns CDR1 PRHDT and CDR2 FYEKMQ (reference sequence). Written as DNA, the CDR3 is TGTGCCAGCAGCTTCGGGGACGGGGGGCGGGAGACCCAGTACTTC. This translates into CASSFGDGGRETQYF.

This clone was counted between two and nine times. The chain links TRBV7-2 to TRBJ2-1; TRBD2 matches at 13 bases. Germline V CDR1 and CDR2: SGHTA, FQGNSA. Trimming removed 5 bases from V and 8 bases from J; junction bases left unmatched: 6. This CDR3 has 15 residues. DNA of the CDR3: TGTGCCAGCAGCCTGGGACTAGCGGGGATTGATGAGCAGTTCTTC. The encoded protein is CASSLGLAGIDEQFF.

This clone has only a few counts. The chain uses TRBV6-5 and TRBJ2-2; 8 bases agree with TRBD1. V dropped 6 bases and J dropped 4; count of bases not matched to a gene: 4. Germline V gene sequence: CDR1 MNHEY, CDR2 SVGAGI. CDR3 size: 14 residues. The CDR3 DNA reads TGTGCCAGCAGGCACGGACAGGGCACCGGGGAGCTGTTTTTT. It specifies CASRHGQGTGELFF.

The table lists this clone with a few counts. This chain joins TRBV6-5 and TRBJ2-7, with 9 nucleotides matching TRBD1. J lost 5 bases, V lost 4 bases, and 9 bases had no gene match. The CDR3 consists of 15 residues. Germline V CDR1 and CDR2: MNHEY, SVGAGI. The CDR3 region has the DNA TGTGCCAGCAGTTCCCGACAGGGGGGGCGGAACGAGCAGTACTTC. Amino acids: CASSSRQGGRNEQYF.

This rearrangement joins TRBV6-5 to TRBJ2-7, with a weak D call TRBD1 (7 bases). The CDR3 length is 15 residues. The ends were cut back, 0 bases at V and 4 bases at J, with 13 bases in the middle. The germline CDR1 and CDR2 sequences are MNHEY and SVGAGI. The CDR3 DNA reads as TGTGCCAGCAGTTACTCGGGGGGACAGCAATACGAGCAGTACTTC. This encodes CASSYSGGQQYEQYF.

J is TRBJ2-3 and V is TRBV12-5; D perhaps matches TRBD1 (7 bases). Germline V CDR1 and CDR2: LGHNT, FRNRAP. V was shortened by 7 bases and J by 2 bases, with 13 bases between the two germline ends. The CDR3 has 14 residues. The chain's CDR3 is CASALRGDTDTQYF. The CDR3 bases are TGTGCTAGTGCCCTCAGGGGGGACACAGATACGCAGTATTTT.

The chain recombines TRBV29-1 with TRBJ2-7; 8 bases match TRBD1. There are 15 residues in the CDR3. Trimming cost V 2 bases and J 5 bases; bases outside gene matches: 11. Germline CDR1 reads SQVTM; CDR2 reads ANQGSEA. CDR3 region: CSVERGQGAINEQYF. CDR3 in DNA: TGCAGCGTTGAAAGGGGGCAGGGGGCAATCAACGAGCAGTACTTC.

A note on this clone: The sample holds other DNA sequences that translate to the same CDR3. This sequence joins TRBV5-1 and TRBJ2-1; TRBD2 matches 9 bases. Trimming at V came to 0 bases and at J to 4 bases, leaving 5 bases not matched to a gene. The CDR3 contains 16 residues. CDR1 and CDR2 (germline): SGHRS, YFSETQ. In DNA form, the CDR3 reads TGCGCCAGCAGCTTGGGTCTCGCGGGGGGGTACAATGAGCAGTTCTTC. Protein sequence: CASSLGLAGGYNEQFF.

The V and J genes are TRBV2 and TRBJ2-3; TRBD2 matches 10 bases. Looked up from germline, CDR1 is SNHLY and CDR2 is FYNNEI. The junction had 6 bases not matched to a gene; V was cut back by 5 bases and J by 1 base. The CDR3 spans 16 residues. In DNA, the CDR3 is TGTGCCAGCAGTCTCGCCGGGACTAGCGGCACAGATACGCAGTATTTT. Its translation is CASSLAGTSGTDTQYF.

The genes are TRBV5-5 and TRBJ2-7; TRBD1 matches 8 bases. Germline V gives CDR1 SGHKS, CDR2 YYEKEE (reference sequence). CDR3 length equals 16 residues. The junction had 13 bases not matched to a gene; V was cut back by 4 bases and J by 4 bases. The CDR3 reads CASSGSSGQGNYEQYF. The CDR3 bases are TGTGCCAGCAGCGGATCGAGTGGACAGGGAAATTACGAGCAGTACTTC.

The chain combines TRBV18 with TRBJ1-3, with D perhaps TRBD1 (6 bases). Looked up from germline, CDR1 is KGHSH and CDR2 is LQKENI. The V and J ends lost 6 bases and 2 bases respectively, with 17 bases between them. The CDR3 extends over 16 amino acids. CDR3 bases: TGTGCCAGCTCTCAAAACAGGGTGAACACTGGAAACACCATATATTTT. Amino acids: CASSQNRVNTGNTIYF.

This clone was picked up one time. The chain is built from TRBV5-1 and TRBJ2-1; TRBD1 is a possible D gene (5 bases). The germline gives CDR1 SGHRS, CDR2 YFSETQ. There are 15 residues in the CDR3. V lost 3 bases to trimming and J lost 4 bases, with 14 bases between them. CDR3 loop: CASSSQPDRYNEQFF. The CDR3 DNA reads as TGCGCCAGCAGCTCACAGCCCGACAGATACAATGAGCAGTTCTTC. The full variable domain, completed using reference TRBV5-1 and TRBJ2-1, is KAGVTQTPRYLIKTRGQQVTLSCSPISGHRSVSWYQQTPGQGLQFLFEYFSETQRNKGNFPGRFSGRQFSNSRSEMNVSTLELGDSALYLCASSSQPDRYNEQFFGPGTRLTVL.

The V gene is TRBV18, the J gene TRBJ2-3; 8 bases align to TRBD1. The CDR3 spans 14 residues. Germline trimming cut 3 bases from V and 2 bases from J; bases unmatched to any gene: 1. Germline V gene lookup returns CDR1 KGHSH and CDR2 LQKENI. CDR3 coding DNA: TGTGCCAGCTCACCGGGACAGGTCACAGATACGCAGTATTTT. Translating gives CASSPGQVTDTQYF.

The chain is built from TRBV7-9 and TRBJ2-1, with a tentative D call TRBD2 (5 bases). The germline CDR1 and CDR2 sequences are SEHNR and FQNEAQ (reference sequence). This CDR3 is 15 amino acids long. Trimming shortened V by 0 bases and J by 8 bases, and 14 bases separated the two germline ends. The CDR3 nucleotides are TGTGCCAGCAGCTTAGCGGGAAGCCCCGGGGATGAGCAGTTCTTC. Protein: CASSLAGSPGDEQFF.

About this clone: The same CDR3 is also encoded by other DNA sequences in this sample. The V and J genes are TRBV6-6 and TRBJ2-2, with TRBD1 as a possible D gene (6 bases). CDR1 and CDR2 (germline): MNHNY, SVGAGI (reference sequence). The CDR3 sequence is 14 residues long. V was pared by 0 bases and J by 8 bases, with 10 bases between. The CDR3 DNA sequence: TGTGCCAGCAGTTACTCGGGGACACTTGGGGAGCTGTTTTTT. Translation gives CASSYSGTLGELFF.